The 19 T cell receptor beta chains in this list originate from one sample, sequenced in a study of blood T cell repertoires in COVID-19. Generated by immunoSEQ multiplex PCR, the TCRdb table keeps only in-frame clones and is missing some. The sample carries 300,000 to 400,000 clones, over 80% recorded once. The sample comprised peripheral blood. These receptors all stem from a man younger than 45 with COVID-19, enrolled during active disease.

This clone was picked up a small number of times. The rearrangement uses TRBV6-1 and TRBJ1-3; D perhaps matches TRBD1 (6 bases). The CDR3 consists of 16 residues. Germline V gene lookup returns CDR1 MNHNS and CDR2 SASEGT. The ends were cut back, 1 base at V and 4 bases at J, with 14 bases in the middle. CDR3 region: CASSEDVGHSGNTIYF. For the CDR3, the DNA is TGTGCCAGCAGTGAAGATGTGGGACACTCGGGAAACACCATATATTTT.

CDR3: CASSQPPGPQHF. For the CDR3, the DNA is TGTGCCAGCAGCCAACCGCCGGGACCCCAGCATTTT. V usage is TRBV14 and J usage is TRBJ1-5, with D hard to call. Trimming left V 2 bases short and J 10 bases short, with 9 bases between. Per the germline V gene, CDR1 is SGHDN and CDR2 is FVKESK. This CDR3 region has 12 residues.

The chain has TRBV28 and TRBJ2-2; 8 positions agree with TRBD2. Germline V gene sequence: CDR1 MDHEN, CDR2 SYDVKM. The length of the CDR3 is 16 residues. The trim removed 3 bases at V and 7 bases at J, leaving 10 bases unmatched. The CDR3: CASSFGAGVLGGELFF. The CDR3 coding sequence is TGTGCCAGCAGTTTTGGAGCGGGAGTTCTCGGCGGGGAGCTGTTTTTT. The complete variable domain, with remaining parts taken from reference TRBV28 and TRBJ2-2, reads DVKVTQSSRYLVKRTGEKVFLECVQDMDHENMFWYRQDPGLGLRLIYFSYDVKMKEKGDIPEGYSVSREKKERFSLILESASTNQTSMYLCASSFGAGVLGGELFFGEGSRLTVL.

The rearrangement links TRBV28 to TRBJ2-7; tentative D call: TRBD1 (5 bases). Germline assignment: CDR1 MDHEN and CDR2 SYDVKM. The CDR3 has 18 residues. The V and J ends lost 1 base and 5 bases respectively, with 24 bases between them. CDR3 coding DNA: TGTGCCAGCAGTTTATTCCCGACGATTGGCACCCCAGGGCACGAGCAGTACTTC. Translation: CASSLFPTIGTPGHEQYF. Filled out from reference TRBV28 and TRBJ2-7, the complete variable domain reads DVKVTQSSRYLVKRTGEKVFLECVQDMDHENMFWYRQDPGLGLRLIYFSYDVKMKEKGDIPEGYSVSREKKERFSLILESASTNQTSMYLCASSLFPTIGTPGHEQYFGPGTRLTVT.

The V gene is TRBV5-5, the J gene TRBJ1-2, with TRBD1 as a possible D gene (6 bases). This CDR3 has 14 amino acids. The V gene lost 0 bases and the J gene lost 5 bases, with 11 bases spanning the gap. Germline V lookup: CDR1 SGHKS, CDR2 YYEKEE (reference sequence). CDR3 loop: CASSLVSGTYGYTF. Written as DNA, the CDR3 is TGTGCCAGCAGCTTGGTATCAGGGACATATGGCTACACCTTC. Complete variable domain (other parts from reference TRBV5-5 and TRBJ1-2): DAGVTQSPTHLIKTRGQQVTLRCSPISGHKSVSWYQQVLGQGPQFIFQYYEKEERGRGNFPDRFSARQFPNYSSELNVNALLLGDSALYLCASSLVSGTYGYTFGSGTRLTVV.

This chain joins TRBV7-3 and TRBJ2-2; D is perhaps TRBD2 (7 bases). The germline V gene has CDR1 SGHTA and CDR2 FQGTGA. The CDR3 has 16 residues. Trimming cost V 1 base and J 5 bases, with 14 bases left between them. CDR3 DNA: TGTGCCAGCAGCTTAATCGCGGGGGCAGGAACCGGGGAGCTGTTTTTT. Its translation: CASSLIAGAGTGELFF.

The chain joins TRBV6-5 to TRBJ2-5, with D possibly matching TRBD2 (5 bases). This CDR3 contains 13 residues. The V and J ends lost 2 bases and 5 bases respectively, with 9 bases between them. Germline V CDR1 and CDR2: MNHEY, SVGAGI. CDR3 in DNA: TGTGCCAGCAGTTACGGGAGTTCGGAGACCCAGTACTTC. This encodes CASSYGSSETQYF.

The CDR3 sequence: CASSQGLDRPNTGELFF. In nucleotides, the CDR3 is TGTGCCAGCAGCCAAGGGTTGGACAGGCCGAACACCGGGGAGCTGTTTTTT. This chain connects TRBV3-1 (or the pseudogene TRBV3-2) to TRBJ2-2; 7 bases are a match to TRBD1. CDR1 and CDR2 (germline): LGHDT, YNNKEL (reference sequence). J lost 0 bases, V lost 1 base, and 5 bases had no gene match. This CDR3 has 17 residues.

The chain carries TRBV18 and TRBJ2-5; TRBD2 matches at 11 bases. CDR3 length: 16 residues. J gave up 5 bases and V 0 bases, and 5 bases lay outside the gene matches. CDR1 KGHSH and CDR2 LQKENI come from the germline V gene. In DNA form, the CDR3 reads TGTGCCAGCTCACCACCAGCCCTAGCGGGAGGCGAGACCCAGTACTTC. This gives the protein CASSPPALAGGETQYF.

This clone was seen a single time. The CDR3 DNA reads TGCAGCGGAGGACAGGGGTTGAACACTGAAGCTTTCTTT. Amino acids: CSGGQGLNTEAFF. The V call is TRBV29-1, the J call TRBJ1-1; 9 bases map to TRBD1. The ends lost 7 bases at V and 0 bases at J; junction bases unmatched: 3. Germline values: CDR1 SQVTM, CDR2 ANQGSEA. The CDR3 totals 13 residues.

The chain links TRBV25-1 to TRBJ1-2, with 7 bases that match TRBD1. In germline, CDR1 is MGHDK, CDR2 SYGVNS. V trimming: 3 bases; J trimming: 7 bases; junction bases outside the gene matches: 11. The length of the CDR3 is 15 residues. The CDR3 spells CASSEQIGTEGGYTF. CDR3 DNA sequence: TGTGCCAGCAGTGAGCAAATAGGGACAGAAGGTGGCTACACCTTC.

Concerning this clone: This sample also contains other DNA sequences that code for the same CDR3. The CDR3, as DNA: TGTGCCAGCAGTTTAGGACAGGCCTCCTACGAGCAGTACTTC. It encodes CASSLGQASYEQYF. The chain couples TRBV27 to TRBJ2-7; the match to TRBD1 covers 7 bases. The CDR3 is 14 amino acids. Germline V gene sequence: CDR1 MNHEY, CDR2 SMNVEV (reference sequence). J gave up 0 bases and V 2 bases, and 1 base lay outside the gene matches.

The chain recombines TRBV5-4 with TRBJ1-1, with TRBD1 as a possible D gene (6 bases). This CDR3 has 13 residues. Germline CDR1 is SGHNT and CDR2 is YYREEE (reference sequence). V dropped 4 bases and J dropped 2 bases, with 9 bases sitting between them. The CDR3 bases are TGTGCCAGCAGCGAGGACAGAAACACTGAAGCTTTCTTT. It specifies CASSEDRNTEAFF.

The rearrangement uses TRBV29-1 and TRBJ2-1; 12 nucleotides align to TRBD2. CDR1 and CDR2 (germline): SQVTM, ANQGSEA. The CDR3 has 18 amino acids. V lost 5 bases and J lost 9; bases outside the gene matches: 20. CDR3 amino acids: CSVLGRGPRLAGDFEQFF. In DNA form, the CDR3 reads TGCAGCGTTCTTGGGAGGGGGCCTAGACTAGCGGGAGATTTTGAGCAGTTCTTC.

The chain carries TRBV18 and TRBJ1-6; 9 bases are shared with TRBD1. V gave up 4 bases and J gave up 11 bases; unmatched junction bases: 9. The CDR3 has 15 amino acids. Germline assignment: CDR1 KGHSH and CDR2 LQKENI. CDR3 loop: CASSLWDRELTPLHF. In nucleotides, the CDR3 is TGTGCCAGCTCACTTTGGGACAGGGAATTGACACCCCTCCACTTT.

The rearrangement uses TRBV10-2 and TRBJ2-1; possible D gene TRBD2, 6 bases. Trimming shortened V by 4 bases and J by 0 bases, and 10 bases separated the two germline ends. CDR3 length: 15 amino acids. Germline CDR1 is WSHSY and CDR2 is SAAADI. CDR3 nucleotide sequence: TGCGCCAGCAGTGCGGGGGAGAGCTCCTACAATGAGCAGTTCTTC. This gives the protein CASSAGESSYNEQFF.

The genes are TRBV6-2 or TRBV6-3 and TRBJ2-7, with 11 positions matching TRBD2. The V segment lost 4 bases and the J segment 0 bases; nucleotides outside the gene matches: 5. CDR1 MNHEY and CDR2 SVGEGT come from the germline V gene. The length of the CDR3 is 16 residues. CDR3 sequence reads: CASSSLTSGASYEQYF. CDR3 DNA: TGTGCCAGCAGTTCCCTGACTAGCGGGGCCTCCTACGAGCAGTACTTC.

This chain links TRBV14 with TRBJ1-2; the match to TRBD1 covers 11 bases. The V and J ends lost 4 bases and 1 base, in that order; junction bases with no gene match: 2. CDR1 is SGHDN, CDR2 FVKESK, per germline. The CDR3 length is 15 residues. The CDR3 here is CASSPDRGRNYGYTF. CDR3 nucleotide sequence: TGTGCCAGCAGCCCGGACAGGGGGCGTAACTATGGCTACACCTTC.

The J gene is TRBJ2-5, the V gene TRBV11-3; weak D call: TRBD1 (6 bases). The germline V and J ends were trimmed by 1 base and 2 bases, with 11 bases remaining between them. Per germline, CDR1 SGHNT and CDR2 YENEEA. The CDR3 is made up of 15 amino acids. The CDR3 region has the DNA TGTGCCAGCAGCTTAGCGGGACAACTACAAGAGACCCAGTACTTC. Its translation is CASSLAGQLQETQYF.